This TCR beta chain was sequenced for a study of T cell responses to AZD1222 COVID-19 vaccine. Comments on this clone: Its cognate antigen is unknown.

Repertoires were generated with immunoSEQ multiplex PCR, while TCRdb's copy carries only in-frame clones and drops some. The data contain 150,000 to 200,000 clones, about 90% of them seen just once; the ten biggest clones take up 1% to 1.4%. Study findings and constraints: At 160-218 and 743-854, vaccine-associated CD4 TCRs were dominant, and they spanned spike.

Second-dose intervals of approximately 4 or approximately 12 weeks were pooled. V lost 4 bases to trimming and J lost 8 bases; unmatched junction nucleotides: 6. Germline CDR1 and CDR2: SGHRS and YFSETQ. The CDR3 runs 15 residues. The sequence derives from an adult who received the AZD1222 COVID-19 vaccine. V gene TRBV5-1 combines with J gene TRBJ2-1, with 13 bases fitting TRBD2. Sequencing used peripheral blood, obtained 28 days after the second AZD1222 dose. The CDR3 DNA reads TGCGCCAGCAGCCCCGGACTAGCGGGGGAGTATGAGCAGTTCTTC. Translating it yields CASSPGLAGEYEQFF.